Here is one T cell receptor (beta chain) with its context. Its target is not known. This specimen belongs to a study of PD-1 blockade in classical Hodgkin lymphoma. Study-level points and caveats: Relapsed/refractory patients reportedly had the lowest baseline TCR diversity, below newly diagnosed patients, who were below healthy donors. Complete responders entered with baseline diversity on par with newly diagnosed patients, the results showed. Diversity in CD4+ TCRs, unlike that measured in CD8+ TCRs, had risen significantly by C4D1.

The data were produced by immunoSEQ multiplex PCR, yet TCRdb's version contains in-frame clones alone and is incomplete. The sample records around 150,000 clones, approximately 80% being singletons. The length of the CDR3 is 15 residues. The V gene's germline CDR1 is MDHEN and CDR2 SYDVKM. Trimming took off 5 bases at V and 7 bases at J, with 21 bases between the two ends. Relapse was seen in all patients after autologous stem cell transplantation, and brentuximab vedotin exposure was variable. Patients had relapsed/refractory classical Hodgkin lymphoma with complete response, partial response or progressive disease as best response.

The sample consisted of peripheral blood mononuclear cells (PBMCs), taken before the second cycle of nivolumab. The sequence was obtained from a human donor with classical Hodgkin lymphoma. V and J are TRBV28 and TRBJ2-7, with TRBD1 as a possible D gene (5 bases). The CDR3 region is CASSPWGGSMREQYF. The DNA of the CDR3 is TGTGCCAGCAGTCCCTGGGGCGGATCGATGAGGGAGCAGTACTTC.